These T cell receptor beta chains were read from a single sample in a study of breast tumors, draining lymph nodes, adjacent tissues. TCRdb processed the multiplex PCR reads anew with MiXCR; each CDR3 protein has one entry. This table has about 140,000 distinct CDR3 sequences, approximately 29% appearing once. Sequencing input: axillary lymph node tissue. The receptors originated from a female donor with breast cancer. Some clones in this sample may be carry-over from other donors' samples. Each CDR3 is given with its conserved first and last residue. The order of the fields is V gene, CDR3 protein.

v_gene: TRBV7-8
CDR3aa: CASSLAGLAYGEQFF

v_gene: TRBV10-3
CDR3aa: CAIRGGDGEAFF

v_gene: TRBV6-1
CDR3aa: CASSELRQQQETQYF

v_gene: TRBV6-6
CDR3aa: CASSGGYEQYF

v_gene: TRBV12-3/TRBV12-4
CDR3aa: CASSFPLRGTSGGSEKLFF

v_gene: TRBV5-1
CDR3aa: CASSLGQAGDEQFF

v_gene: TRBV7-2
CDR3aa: CASSFTAHEAIF

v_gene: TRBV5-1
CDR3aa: CASSFIGERLGEKLFF

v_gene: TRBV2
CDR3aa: CASRGTVSNQPQHF

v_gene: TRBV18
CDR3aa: CASSAGRTGANVLTF

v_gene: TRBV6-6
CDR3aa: CASSYPPRTEGRNTGELFF

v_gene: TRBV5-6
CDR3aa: CAGSWDGSSYNSPLHF

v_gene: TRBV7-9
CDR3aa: CASSLDQRDATQYF

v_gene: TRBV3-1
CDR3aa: CASSLVGSKSGANVLTF

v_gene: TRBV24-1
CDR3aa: CATSEGPLWDGYTF

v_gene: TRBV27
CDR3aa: CASSREQGANEKLFF

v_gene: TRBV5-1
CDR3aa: CASSLGDSSEAF

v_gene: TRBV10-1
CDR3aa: CASSVTGLRSTDTQYF

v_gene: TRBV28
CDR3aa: CASSFIGRGAQGYTF

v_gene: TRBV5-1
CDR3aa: CASSLTRPGNGYTF

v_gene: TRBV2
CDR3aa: CASSKTGQDNSPLHF

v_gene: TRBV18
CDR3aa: CASSGRGDQPQHF

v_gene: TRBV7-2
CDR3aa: CASSLGGSDGAYEQYF

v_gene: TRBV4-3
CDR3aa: CASSRTLSLGPYGYTF

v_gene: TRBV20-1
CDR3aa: CSVQRAPTNTEAFF

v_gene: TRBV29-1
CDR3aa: CSVLAYSYNEQFF

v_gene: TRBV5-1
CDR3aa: CARSWTGGTGKLFF

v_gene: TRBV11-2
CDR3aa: CASSLGTGTEAYEQYF

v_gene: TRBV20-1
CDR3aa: CSASSGTSGRGWGDTQYF

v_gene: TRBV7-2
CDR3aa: CASSPSRTSQETQYF

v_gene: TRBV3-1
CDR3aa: CASSAGLAGGLREQFF

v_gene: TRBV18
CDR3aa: CASSAGTGTQPQHF

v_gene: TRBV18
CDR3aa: CASSPGLAGGPRDEQYF

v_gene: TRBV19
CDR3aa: CASSSSSEKYNEQFF